The 17 T cell receptor beta chains in this list originate from one sample, sequenced in a study of shared clonotypes between healthy human individuals. CD45RO-negative CD8 cells positively selected for CCR7 made up the naive population, which excluded terminally differentiated effector memory CD45RA+ cells. TCRdb keeps only in-frame clones here, not all; method: immunoSEQ multiplex PCR. This table holds hundreds of thousands of clones, approximately 95% found once. The material sequenced was naive CD8+ T cells sorted from blood. These receptors were taken from a woman aged 25 to 39 in good health.

The sample holds one count of this clone. The chain uses TRBV28 and TRBJ2-2; 9 bases agree with TRBD2. Germline values: CDR1 MDHEN, CDR2 SYDVKM. The CDR3 has 18 amino acids. V was pared by 2 bases and J by 0 bases, with 7 bases of the junction left unmatched. The CDR3 protein is CASSLILAGVSNTGELFF. In DNA form, the CDR3 reads TGTGCCAGCAGTTTAATCTTAGCGGGAGTATCGAACACCGGGGAGCTGTTTTTT.

The rearrangement uses TRBV15 and TRBJ1-4; tentatively, D is TRBD1 (5 bases). V dropped 3 bases and J dropped 4 bases, with 6 bases sitting between them. Germline loops: CDR1 LNHNV, CDR2 YYDKDF (reference sequence). The CDR3 spans 13 residues. CDR3 nucleotides: TGTGCCACCAGCAGGGGACGTAATGAAAAACTGTTTTTT. Protein: CATSRGRNEKLFF.

The chain couples TRBV5-1 to TRBJ2-7; 7 positions agree with TRBD2. CDR3 length: 17 amino acids. The J segment lost 4 bases and the V segment lost 0 bases, leaving 13 bases of the junction unmatched. Looked up from germline, CDR1 is SGHRS and CDR2 is YFSETQ. CDR3 region: CASSLGSIAGAAYEQYF. DNA of the CDR3: TGCGCCAGCAGCTTGGGGAGTATTGCGGGAGCTGCTTACGAGCAGTACTTC.

This chain connects TRBV14 to TRBJ2-2; D is uncertain. This CDR3 region has 12 residues. CDR1 and CDR2 (germline): SGHDN, FVKESK. V lost 0 bases and J 8 bases, leaving 4 bases between the germline ends. Written as DNA, the CDR3 is TGTGCCAGCAGCCAAGATGGGGGGGAGCTGTTTTTT. Its protein is CASSQDGGELFF.

The V gene is TRBV5-1, the J gene TRBJ2-1; D is uncertain. The V and J ends lost 6 bases and 0 bases respectively, with 13 bases between them. The CDR3 runs to 15 residues. The germline V gene encodes CDR1 SGHRS and CDR2 YFSETQ. CDR3 protein: CASTPRSSSYNEQFF. CDR3 nucleotide sequence: TGCGCCAGCACTCCCCGGTCTAGCTCCTACAATGAGCAGTTCTTC.

Turning to this clone: Additional DNA sequences in this sample encode the identical CDR3. This chain joins TRBV6-5 and TRBJ2-7; D remains unclear. Trimming cost V 0 bases and J 3 bases, with 6 bases left between them. The length of the CDR3 is 13 residues. Germline CDR1 and CDR2: MNHEY and SVGAGI. DNA for the CDR3: TGTGCCAGCAGTTACTCGGAGAGCTACGAGCAGTACTTC. This translates into CASSYSESYEQYF.

The CDR3 spells CASSLWTPVLYGYTF. The CDR3 bases are TGTGCCAGCAGTTTGTGGACCCCCGTTCTCTATGGCTACACCTTC. The chain combines TRBV28 with TRBJ1-2; D remains ambiguous. The CDR3 is 15 residues long. Germline assignment: CDR1 MDHEN and CDR2 SYDVKM. V lost 3 bases, J lost 4 bases, and 15 bases lay in between.

V gene TRBV30 combines with J gene TRBJ1-6; 12 nucleotides line up with TRBD1. Germline CDR1 and CDR2: GTSNPN and SVGIG (reference sequence). V dropped 2 bases and J dropped 7; count of bases not matched to a gene: 6. The CDR3 extends over 16 amino acids. The CDR3 loop reads CAWSSGQGAANSPLHF. CDR3 sequence (DNA): TGTGCCTGGAGTTCGGGACAGGGGGCCGCGAATTCACCCCTCCACTTT.

This chain connects TRBV19 to TRBJ1-2, with D hard to call. Trimming pared 6 bases from V and 6 bases from J, leaving 14 bases between. The germline V gene encodes CDR1 LNHDA and CDR2 SQIVND (reference sequence). The CDR3 has 13 amino acids. Here the CDR3 reads CASSRPRADGYTF. The CDR3 DNA follows: TGTGCCAGTAGCCGGCCGAGGGCTGATGGCTACACCTTC. Combining the CDR3 with reference TRBV19 and TRBJ1-2 gives the whole variable domain DGGITQSPKYLFRKEGQNVTLSCEQNLNHDAMYWYRQDPGQGLRLIYYSQIVNDFQKGDIAEGYSVSREKKESFPLTVTSAQKNPTAFYLCASSRPRADGYTFGSGTRLTVV.

This chain links TRBV28 with TRBJ2-1; no clear D gene. CDR1 and CDR2 from the germline V gene are MDHEN and SYDVKM. With 4 bases removed from V and 8 bases from J, the gap between germline ends came to 6 bases. The CDR3 runs 11 residues. CDR3 protein: CASSWPDEQFF. The CDR3 DNA reads as TGTGCCAGCAGTTGGCCCGATGAGCAGTTCTTC.

This sequence joins TRBV27 and TRBJ1-5, with TRBD1 matching over 11 bases. V lost 4 bases and J lost 4; bases outside the gene matches: 12. The length of the CDR3 is 18 residues. CDR1 is MNHEY, CDR2 SMNVEV, per germline (reference sequence). The chain's CDR3 is CASSSTHGQGARNQPQHF. In DNA form, the CDR3 reads TGTGCCAGCAGTTCAACCCATGGACAGGGGGCGCGTAATCAGCCCCAGCATTTT.

J is TRBJ2-7 and V is TRBV7-9; 8 bases line up with TRBD2. This CDR3 contains 15 residues. From germline, CDR1 is SEHNR and CDR2 FQNEAQ (reference sequence). Losses at the gene ends were 0 bases for V and 5 bases for J; bases not matched to a gene: 6. CDR3 nucleotide sequence: TGTGCCAGCAGCTTAGCGGCGGGAGGCTTGAACGAGCAGTACTTC. This codes for CASSLAAGGLNEQYF.

The V gene is TRBV27, the J gene TRBJ2-1; TRBD2 aligns across 7 bases. CDR3 length equals 18 residues. Germline CDR1 is MNHEY and CDR2 is SMNVEV (reference sequence). V shed 5 bases, J shed 3 bases, and the junction held 16 bases outside the gene matches. CDR3 sequence reads: CASSVSLGAGVFYNEQFF. The CDR3 region has the DNA TGTGCCAGCAGTGTCTCGTTAGGGGCGGGAGTCTTCTACAATGAGCAGTTCTTC.

Here the CDR3 DNA reads TGCGCCAGCAGCGCGGACAGGACGGGAAACACCATATATTTT. Translating it yields CASSADRTGNTIYF. The V gene is TRBV5-1, the J gene TRBJ1-3; TRBD1 matches 7 bases. Trimming removed 4 bases from V and 4 bases from J; junction bases left unmatched: 5. The germline CDR1 and CDR2 sequences are SGHRS and YFSETQ. The CDR3 consists of 14 residues.

Notes on this clone: Other DNA sequences in this sample translate to the same CDR3. This sequence joins TRBV9 and TRBJ2-1, with 7 bases fitting TRBD2. The V gene's germline CDR1 is SGDLS and CDR2 YYNGEE. V trimming: 4 bases; J trimming: 4 bases; junction bases outside the gene matches: 8. The CDR3 spans 15 residues. In DNA, the CDR3 is TGTGCCAGCAGCTTACGACTAGCAGGTTACAATGAGCAGTTCTTC. This translates into CASSLRLAGYNEQFF.

The chain uses TRBV6-5 and TRBJ2-7, with TRBD2 identical over 9 bases. V shed 0 bases, J shed 3 bases, and the junction held 3 bases outside the gene matches. Germline-derived CDR1 and CDR2 are MNHEY and SVGAGI. The CDR3 is 15 residues long. As DNA, the CDR3 is TGTGCCAGCAGTTACTCGCCTAGCGGGATCTACGAGCAGTACTTC. Protein: CASSYSPSGIYEQYF.

The chain uses TRBV28 and TRBJ2-7, with D hard to call. The germline CDR1 and CDR2 sequences are MDHEN and SYDVKM. This CDR3 has 11 residues. The V end was cut by 5 bases, the J end by 9 bases, with 11 bases between. The CDR3 region is CASSHLNWQYF. The CDR3 coding sequence is TGTGCCAGCAGTCACCTAAACTGGCAGTACTTC.